Listed below are T cell receptor beta chains from one sample, sequenced in a study of shared clonotypes between healthy human individuals. Assay used: immunoSEQ multiplex PCR; TCRdb lists only in-frame clones, some missing. The repertoire holds about 2.4 million clones, with approximately 93% as singletons. The sample comprised naive CD4+ T cells from PBMCs. The receptors shown here come from a man aged 18 to 29 in good health. Some clones in this sample may be carry-over from other donors' samples. The CDR3 runs from the conserved cysteine through the conserved F or W. The order of the fields is J gene, clone size, D gene, V gene, CDR3 protein, CDR3 DNA. A D gene is named only where the DNA matches it firmly. Size values are once, few and many counts, or a class for expanded clones, and some rows have none.

>TRBJ2-7|once|TRBD1|TRBV5-1
CASSLRRDRGPYEQYF
TGCGCCAGCAGCTTGCGTAGGGACAGGGGTCCCTACGAGCAGTACTTC
>TRBJ2-4|few|TRBD2|TRBV5-1
CASSRLAGVGKNIQYF
TGCGCCAGCAGCAGACTAGCGGGAGTAGGGAAAAACATTCAGTACTTC
>TRBJ1-2|once|TRBD1|TRBV27
CASSKDRGRNYGYTF
TGTGCCAGCAGCAAGGACAGGGGGCGAAACTATGGCTACACCTTC
>TRBJ2-5|.|.|TRBV28
CASSARGAVQETQYF
TGTGCCAGCTCAGCAAGGGGGGCAGTCCAAGAGACCCAGTACTTC
>TRBJ1-2|.|.|TRBV9
CASSAPGINGYTF
TGTGCCAGCAGCGCACCAGGGATTAATGGCTACACCTTC
>TRBJ1-1|.|.|TRBV5-1
CASSLPVGNTEAFF
TGCGCCAGCAGCTTGCCAGTCGGGAACACTGAAGCTTTCTTT
>TRBJ1-2|.|.|TRBV28
CASPSPRYTF
TGTGCCAGCCCGTCCCCGCGTTACACCTTC
>TRBJ1-1|.|TRBD1|TRBV19
CASSITGVGTEAFF
TGTGCCAGTAGTATAACAGGGGTGGGGACTGAAGCTTTCTTT
>TRBJ2-3|.|TRBD1|TRBV29-1
CSVEDLDRGSRDTQYF
TGCAGCGTTGAAGATCTCGACAGGGGGAGTAGAGATACGCAGTATTTT
>TRBJ1-2|.|TRBD1|TRBV4-2
CASSHKRGHDYGYTF
TGTGCCAGCAGCCACAAAAGGGGGCACGACTATGGCTACACCTTC
>TRBJ2-3|.|.|TRBV19
CASSPGALGTDTQYF
TGTGCCAGTAGCCCCGGGGCTCTCGGAACAGATACGCAGTATTTT
>TRBJ2-7|.|TRBD2|TRBV5-6
CASSWGYIRLAGARNEQYF
TGTGCCAGCAGCTGGGGGTACATACGACTAGCGGGAGCAAGGAACGAGCAGTACTTC
>TRBJ2-3|.|.|TRBV2
CASSAAGVADSTDTQYF
TGTGCCAGCAGTGCTGCTGGAGTAGCGGATTCCACAGATACGCAGTATTTT
>TRBJ2-7|once|.|TRBV5-4
CASSPPGTSSSYEQYF
TGTGCCAGCAGCCCTCCGGGGACTTCAAGCTCCTACGAGCAGTACTTC
>TRBJ1-1|.|TRBD1|TRBV9
CASSEQGQLIPNTEAFF
TGTGCCAGCAGCGAACAGGGGCAACTAATCCCGAACACTGAAGCTTTCTTT
>TRBJ2-2|.|TRBD1|TRBV2
CASSRQGPNTGELFF
TGTGCCAGCAGCCGACAGGGGCCGAACACCGGGGAGCTGTTTTTT
>TRBJ1-4|.|.|TRBV19
CASSMSLNEKLFF
TGTGCCAGTAGTATGAGTCTGAATGAAAAACTGTTTTTT
>TRBJ2-5|.|.|TRBV5-1
CASSEGGGQETQYF
TGCGCCAGCAGCGAAGGAGGGGGGCAAGAGACCCAGTACTTC
>TRBJ2-1|.|.|TRBV27
CASEGLWGNEQFF
TGTGCCAGCGAGGGACTGTGGGGTAATGAGCAGTTCTTC
>TRBJ2-7|.|.|TRBV15
CATSRGAGEQYF
TGTGCCACCTCTCGGGGGGCGGGTGAGCAGTACTTC
>TRBJ2-7|once|TRBD2|TRBV23-1
CASTLAGGHEQYF
TGCGCCAGCACCCTAGCGGGAGGCCACGAGCAGTACTTC
>TRBJ2-5|.|.|TRBV21-1
CASSKAGESQETQYF
TGTGCCAGCAGCAAAGCGGGGGAGTCCCAAGAGACCCAGTACTTC
>TRBJ1-4|.|TRBD1|TRBV5-1
CASTLGQGGEKLFF
TGCGCCAGCACCTTGGGGCAAGGGGGCGAAAAACTGTTTTTT
>TRBJ2-1|.|TRBD2|TRBV28
CASSPPGLAGGEQFF
TGTGCCAGCTCACCCCCGGGACTAGCGGGAGGTGAGCAGTTCTTC
>TRBJ1-5|.|.|TRBV28
CASSFSGQPQHF
TGTGCCAGCAGTTTCTCCGGTCAGCCCCAGCATTTT
>TRBJ2-3|.|.|TRBV29-1
CSVAQSWTDTQYF
TGCAGCGTTGCACAATCGTGGACAGATACGCAGTATTTT
>TRBJ2-3|.|.|TRBV7-3
CASSLMHTTDTQYF
TGTGCCAGCAGCTTAATGCATACGACAGATACGCAGTATTTT
>TRBJ2-2|.|.|TRBV14
CASSQLAGQSGELFF
TGTGCCAGCAGCCAGTTGGCAGGCCAGTCCGGGGAGCTGTTTTTT
>TRBJ2-7|.|.|TRBV15
CATSRDPHSSYEQYF
TGTGCCACCAGCAGAGATCCCCACAGCTCCTACGAGCAGTACTTC
>TRBJ2-6|.|.|TRBV7-9
CASSLWGSGANVLTF
TGTGCCAGCAGCTTATGGGGTTCTGGGGCCAACGTCCTGACTTTC
>TRBJ2-5|.|TRBD2|TRBV5-4
CASSLNWGGQETQYF
TGTGCCAGCAGCTTGAACTGGGGGGGCCAAGAGACCCAGTACTTC
>TRBJ2-7|.|.|TRBV27
CASSWQARGNEQYF
TGTGCCAGCAGTTGGCAAGCCCGGGGGAACGAGCAGTACTTC
>TRBJ2-2|.|TRBD2|TRBV9
CASSVWSSGRAVPGELFF
TGTGCCAGCAGCGTATGGTCTAGCGGGAGGGCCGTTCCCGGGGAGCTGTTTTTT
>TRBJ1-2|.|TRBD1|TRBV7-9
CASSLAGQGRRGGYTF
TGTGCCAGCAGCTTAGCAGGACAGGGGCGCCGCGGAGGCTACACCTTC
>TRBJ1-2|.|TRBD1|TRBV19
CASSTTGTPGSPYGYTF
TGTGCCAGTAGTACGACAGGGACGCCCGGGTCTCCCTATGGCTACACCTTC
>TRBJ2-2|.|TRBD1|TRBV6-4
CASRGQENTGELFF
TGTGCCAGCAGGGGACAGGAAAACACCGGGGAGCTGTTTTTT
>TRBJ2-2|.|.|TRBV15
CATSTGQSSTGELFF
TGTGCCACCAGCACCGGACAGTCGAGCACCGGGGAGCTGTTTTTT
>TRBJ1-5|.|.|TRBV28
CASSPGPLGEFNQPQHF
TGTGCCAGCAGTCCCGGACCGCTCGGGGAGTTCAATCAGCCCCAGCATTTT